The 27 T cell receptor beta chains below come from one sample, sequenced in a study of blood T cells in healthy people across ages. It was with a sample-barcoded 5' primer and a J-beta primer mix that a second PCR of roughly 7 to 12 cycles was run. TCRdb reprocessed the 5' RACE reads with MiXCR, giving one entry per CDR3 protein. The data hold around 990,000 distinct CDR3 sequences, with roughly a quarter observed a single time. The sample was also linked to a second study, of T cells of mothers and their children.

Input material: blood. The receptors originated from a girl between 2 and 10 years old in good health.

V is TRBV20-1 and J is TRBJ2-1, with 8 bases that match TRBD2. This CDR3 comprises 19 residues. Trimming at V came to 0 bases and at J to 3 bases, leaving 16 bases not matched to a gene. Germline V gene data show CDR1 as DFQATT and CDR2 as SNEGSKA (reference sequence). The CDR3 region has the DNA TGCAGTGCTAGAGATCTGGTAGCGGGGATCCCGACGTACTACAATGAGCAGTTCTTC. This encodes CSARDLVAGIPTYYNEQFF.

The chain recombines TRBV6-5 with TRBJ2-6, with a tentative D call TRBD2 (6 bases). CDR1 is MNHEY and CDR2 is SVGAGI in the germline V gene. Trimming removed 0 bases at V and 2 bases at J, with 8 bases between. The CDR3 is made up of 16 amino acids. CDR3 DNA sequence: TGTGCCAGCAGTTACTCTGGAGGGGCTGGGGCCAACGTCCTGACTTTC. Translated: CASSYSGGAGANVLTF.

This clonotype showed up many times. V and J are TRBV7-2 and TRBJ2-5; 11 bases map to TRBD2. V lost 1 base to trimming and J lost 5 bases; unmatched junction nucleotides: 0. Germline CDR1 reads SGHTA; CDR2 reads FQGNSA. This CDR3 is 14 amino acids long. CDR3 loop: CASSLGTSGETQYF. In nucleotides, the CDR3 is TGTGCCAGCAGCTTAGGGACTAGCGGGGAGACCCAGTACTTC.

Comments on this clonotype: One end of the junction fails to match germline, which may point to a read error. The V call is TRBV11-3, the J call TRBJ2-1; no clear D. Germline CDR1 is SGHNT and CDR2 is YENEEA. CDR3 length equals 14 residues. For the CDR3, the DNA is TGTGTCAGCAGCTTAGGAGAGACTTACAATGAGCAGTTCTTC. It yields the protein CVSSLGETYNEQFF.

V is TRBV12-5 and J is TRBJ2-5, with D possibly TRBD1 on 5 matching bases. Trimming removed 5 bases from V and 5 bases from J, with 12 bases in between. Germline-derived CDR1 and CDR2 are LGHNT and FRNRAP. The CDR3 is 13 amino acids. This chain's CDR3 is CASGPDKGETQYF. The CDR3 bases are TGTGCTAGTGGTCCGGACAAGGGGGAGACCCAGTACTTC.

CDR3 nucleotide sequence: TGTGCCAGCAGTGAAAAGGGGAGAGACGAGACCCAGTACTTC. Translation: CASSEKGRDETQYF. V gene TRBV6-1 combines with J gene TRBJ2-5, with D possibly called TRBD1 or TRBD2 (5 bases each). From germline, CDR1 is MNHNS and CDR2 SASEGT. The V end lost 2 bases, the J end lost 5 bases, and 12 bases lay between the germline ends. The CDR3 is made up of 14 amino acids.

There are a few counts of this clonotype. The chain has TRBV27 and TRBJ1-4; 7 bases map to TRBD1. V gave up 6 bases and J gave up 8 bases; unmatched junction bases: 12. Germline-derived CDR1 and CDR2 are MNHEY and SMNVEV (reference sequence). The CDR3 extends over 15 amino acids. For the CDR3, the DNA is TGTGCCAGCAGCCGGGCAGGGGGGGGATCGGAAAAACTGTTTTTT. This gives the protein CASSRAGGGSEKLFF.

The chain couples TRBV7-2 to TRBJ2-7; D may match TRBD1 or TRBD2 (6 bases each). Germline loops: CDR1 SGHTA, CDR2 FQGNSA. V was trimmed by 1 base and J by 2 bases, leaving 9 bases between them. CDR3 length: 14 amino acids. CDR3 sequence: CASSLGGAAYEQYF. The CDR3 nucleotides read TGTGCCAGCAGCTTAGGGGGGGCGGCCTACGAGCAGTACTTC.

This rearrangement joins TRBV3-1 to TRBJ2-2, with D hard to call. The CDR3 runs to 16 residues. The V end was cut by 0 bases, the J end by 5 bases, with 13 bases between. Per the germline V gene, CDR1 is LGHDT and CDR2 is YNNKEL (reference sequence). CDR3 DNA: TGTGCCAGCAGCCAAGAAGTTCCCACTTTTACCGGGGAGCTGTTTTTT. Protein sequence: CASSQEVPTFTGELFF.

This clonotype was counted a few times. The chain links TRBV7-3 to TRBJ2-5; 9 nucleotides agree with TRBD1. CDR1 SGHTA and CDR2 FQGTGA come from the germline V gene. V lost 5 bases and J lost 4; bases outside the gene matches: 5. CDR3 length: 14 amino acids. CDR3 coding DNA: TGTGCCAGCAGCATGACAGGGGGGGGAGAGACCCAGTACTTC. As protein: CASSMTGGGETQYF.

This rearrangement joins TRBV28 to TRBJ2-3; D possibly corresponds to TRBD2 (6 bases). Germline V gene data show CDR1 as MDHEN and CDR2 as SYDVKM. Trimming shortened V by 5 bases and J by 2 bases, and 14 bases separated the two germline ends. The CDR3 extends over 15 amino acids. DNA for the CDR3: TGTGCCAGCAGTCCACGTGGAGGGATCACAGATACGCAGTATTTT. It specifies CASSPRGGITDTQYF.

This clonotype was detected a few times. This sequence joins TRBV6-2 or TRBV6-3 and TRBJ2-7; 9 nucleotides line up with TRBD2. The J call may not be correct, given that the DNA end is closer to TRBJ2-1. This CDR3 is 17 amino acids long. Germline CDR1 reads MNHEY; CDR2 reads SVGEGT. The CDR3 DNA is TGTGCCAGCAGTTACTCGCCTCCTAGCGGGGTGTACAATGAGCAGTTCTTC. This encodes CASSYSPPSGVYNEQFF.

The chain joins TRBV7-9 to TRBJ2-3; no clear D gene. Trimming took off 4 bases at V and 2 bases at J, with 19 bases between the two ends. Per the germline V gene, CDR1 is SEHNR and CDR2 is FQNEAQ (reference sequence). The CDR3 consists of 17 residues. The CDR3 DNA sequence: TGTGCCAGCAGCTCACTAACGCAGGATCGCTCCACAGATACGCAGTATTTT. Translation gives CASSSLTQDRSTDTQYF. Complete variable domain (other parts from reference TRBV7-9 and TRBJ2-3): DTGVSQNPRHKITKRGQNVTFRCDPISEHNRLYWYRQTLGQGPEFLTYFQNEAQLEKSRLLSDRFSAERPKGSFSTLEIQRTEQGDSAMYLCASSSLTQDRSTDTQYFGPGTRLTVL.

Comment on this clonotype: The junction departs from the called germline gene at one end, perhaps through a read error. CDR3 region: CASSVRDSSFHF. The CDR3 DNA follows: TGTGCCAGCAGTGTTCGGGACTCCTCTTTTCACTTC. The rearrangement links TRBV6-1 to TRBJ2-5; maybe TRBD2 (6 bases). The germline gives CDR1 MNHNS, CDR2 SASEGT. The CDR3 covers 12 residues.

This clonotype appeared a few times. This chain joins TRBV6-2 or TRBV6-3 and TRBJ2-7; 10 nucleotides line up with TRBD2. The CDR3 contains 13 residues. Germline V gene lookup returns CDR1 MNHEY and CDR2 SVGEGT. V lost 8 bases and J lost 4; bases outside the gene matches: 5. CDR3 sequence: CASVGLARYEQYF. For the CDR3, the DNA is TGTGCCAGCGTGGGACTAGCGAGGTACGAGCAGTACTTC.

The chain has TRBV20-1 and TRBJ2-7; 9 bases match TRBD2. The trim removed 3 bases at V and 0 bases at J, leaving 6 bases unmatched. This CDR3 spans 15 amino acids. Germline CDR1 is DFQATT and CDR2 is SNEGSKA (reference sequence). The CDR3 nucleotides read TGCAGTGCTAGGTGGCAGCGGGGGGACTCCTACGAGCAGTACTTC. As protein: CSARWQRGDSYEQYF.

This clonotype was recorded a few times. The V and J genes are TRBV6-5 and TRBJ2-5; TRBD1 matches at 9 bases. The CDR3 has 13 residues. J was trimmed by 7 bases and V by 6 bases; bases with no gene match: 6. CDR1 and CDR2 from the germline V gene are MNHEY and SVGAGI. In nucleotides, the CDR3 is TGTGCCAGCAGGCTGGACAGGGGATGGACCCAGTACTTC. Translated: CASRLDRGWTQYF.

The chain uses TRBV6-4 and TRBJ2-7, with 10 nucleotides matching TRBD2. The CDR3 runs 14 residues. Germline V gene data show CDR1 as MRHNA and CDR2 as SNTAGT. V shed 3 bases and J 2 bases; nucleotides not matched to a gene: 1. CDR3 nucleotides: TGTGCCAGCAGTGAAGGGACTAGCGCCTACGAGCAGTACTTC. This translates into CASSEGTSAYEQYF.

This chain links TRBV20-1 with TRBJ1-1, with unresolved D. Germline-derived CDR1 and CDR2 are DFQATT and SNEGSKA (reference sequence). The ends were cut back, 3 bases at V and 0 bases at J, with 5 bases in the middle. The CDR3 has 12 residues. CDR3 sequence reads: CSARNMNTEAFF. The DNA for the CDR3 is TGCAGTGCTAGGAATATGAACACTGAAGCTTTCTTT.

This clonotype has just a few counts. DNA of the CDR3: TGCGCCAGCAGCCTCGGGACAGGGGTTATGGAGACCCAGTACTTC. Encoded protein: CASSLGTGVMETQYF. The chain combines TRBV4-3 with TRBJ2-5; 10 bases match TRBD1. Trimming at V came to 4 bases and at J to 5 bases, leaving 7 bases not matched to a gene. The CDR3 is made up of 15 amino acids. CDR1 is LGHNA, CDR2 YSLEER, per germline.

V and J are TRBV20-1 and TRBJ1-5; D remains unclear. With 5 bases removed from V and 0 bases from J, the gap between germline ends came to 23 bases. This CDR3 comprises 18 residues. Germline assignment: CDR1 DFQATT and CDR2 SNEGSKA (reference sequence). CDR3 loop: CSAPETQGSHYSNQPQHF. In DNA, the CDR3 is TGCAGTGCTCCCGAAACCCAAGGGAGCCATTATAGCAATCAGCCCCAGCATTTT.

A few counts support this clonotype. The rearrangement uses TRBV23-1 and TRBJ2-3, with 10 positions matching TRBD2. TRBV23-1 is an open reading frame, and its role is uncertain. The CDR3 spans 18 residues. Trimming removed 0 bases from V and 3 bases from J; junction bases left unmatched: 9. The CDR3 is CASSQSNKREGMTDTQYF. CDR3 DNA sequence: TGCGCCAGCAGTCAATCGAACAAGCGGGAGGGCATGACAGATACGCAGTATTTT.

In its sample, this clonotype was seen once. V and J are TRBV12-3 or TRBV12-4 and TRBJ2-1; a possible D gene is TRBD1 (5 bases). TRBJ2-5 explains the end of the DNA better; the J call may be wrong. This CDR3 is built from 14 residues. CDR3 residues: CASLWWGSQETQYF. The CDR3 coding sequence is TGTGCCAGCCTTTGGTGGGGCAGCCAAGAGACCCAGTACTTC.

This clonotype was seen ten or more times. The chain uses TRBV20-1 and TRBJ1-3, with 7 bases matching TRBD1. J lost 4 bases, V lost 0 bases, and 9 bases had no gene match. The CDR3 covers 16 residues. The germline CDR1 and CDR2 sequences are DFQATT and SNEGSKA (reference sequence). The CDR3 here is CSAREGEGAFGNTIYF. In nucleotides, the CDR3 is TGCAGTGCTAGAGAAGGAGAGGGGGCGTTCGGAAACACCATATATTTT.

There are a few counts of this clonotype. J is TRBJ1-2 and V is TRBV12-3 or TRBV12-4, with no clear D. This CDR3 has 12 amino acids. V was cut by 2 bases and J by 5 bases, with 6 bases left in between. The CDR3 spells CASSLIQYGYTF. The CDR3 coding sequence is TGTGCCAGCAGTTTAATTCAGTATGGCTACACCTTC.

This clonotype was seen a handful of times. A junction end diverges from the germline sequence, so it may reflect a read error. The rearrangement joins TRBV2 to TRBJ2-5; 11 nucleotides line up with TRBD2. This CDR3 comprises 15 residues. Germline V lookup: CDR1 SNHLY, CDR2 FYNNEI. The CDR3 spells CTSSETSGIGETQYF. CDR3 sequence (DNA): TGTACCAGCAGCGAGACTAGCGGGATCGGGGAGACCCAGTACTTC.

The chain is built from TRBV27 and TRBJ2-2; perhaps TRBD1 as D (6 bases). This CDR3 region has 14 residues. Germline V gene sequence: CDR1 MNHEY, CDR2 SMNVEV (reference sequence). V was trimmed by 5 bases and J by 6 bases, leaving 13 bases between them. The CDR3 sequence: CASSIHRDAGELFF. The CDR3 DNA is TGTGCCAGCAGTATCCACAGGGACGCCGGGGAGCTGTTTTTT.